The next 17 T cell receptor beta chains were all read from a single sample in a study of blood T cells in healthy people across ages. Sample-barcoded 5' priming and a J-beta primer mix drove a second PCR of roughly 6 to 12 cycles. TCRdb called the 5' RACE reads again in MiXCR, with one record for every CDR3 protein. The data contain roughly 1,700,000 distinct CDR3 sequences, 25% to 30% of them singletons. The sequencing input was blood. The source is a woman aged 25 to 39 in good health.

The chain couples TRBV5-6 to TRBJ2-5, with D perhaps assigned TRBD1 or TRBD2 (5 bases each). The CDR3 runs 12 residues. Germline-derived CDR1 and CDR2 are SGHDT and YYEEEE. Trimming pared 3 bases from V and 11 bases from J, leaving 14 bases between. The CDR3 is CASSWVGGEQYF. The CDR3 DNA reads TGTGCCAGCAGCTGGGTTGGGGGTGAGCAGTACTTC.

To note about this clonotype: This sequence may be a read error, since a much larger clone differs from it by one base. This rearrangement joins TRBV29-1 to TRBJ2-1; D gene uncertain. Germline loops: CDR1 SQVTM, CDR2 ANQGSEA. This CDR3 has 14 residues. The CDR3 reads CGVESARAGNEQFF. In nucleotides, the CDR3 is TGCGGCGTTGAGTCGGCTAGGGCTGGGAATGAGCAGTTCTTC.

The rearrangement links TRBV10-3 to TRBJ2-2; D gene unclear. The germline V gene encodes CDR1 ENHRY and CDR2 SYGVKD. With 4 bases removed from V and 1 base from J, the gap between germline ends came to 7 bases. The CDR3 totals 14 residues. CDR3 nucleotides: TGTGCCATCAGTGGGACGGTGAACACCGGGGAGCTGTTTTTT. It is translated as CAISGTVNTGELFF.

The chain recombines TRBV28 with TRBJ1-2; no definite D call. V dropped 5 bases and J dropped 0 bases, with 10 bases sitting between them. Per the germline V gene, CDR1 is MDHEN and CDR2 is SYDVKM. The CDR3 spans 14 residues. The CDR3 loop reads CASSPLGANYGYTF. The CDR3 DNA reads as TGTGCCAGCAGTCCCCTCGGGGCTAACTATGGCTACACCTTC.

Many counts were recorded for this clonotype. The V gene is TRBV10-3, the J gene TRBJ2-3, with D possibly matching TRBD2 (6 bases). This CDR3 comprises 13 residues. Germline V lookup: CDR1 ENHRY, CDR2 SYGVKD. Trimming took 6 bases from V and 5 from J, leaving 12 bases between them. CDR3 loop: CAIRSGPRDTQYF. CDR3 in DNA: TGTGCCATCAGAAGCGGGCCAAGAGATACGCAGTATTTT.

The rearrangement uses TRBV5-1 and TRBJ1-1; D remains ambiguous. With 4 bases removed from V and 4 bases from J, the gap between germline ends came to 14 bases. Germline V gives CDR1 SGHRS, CDR2 YFSETQ. CDR3 length: 14 residues. The CDR3 region is CASSPREVSTEAFF. The CDR3, as DNA: TGCGCCAGCAGCCCGCGGGAGGTGAGCACTGAAGCTTTCTTT.

Regarding this clonotype: This clone may be a read error of a much larger clone one base away. The chain is built from TRBV27 and TRBJ2-1, with a tentative D call TRBD2 (6 bases). This CDR3 has 13 amino acids. The V gene's germline CDR1 is MNHEY and CDR2 SMNVEV (reference sequence). Trimming pared 2 bases from V and 13 bases from J, leaving 15 bases between. The CDR3, as DNA: TGTGCCAGCAGTTTACGGGAGTCACACATTCAGTTCTTC. Protein sequence: CASSLRESHIQFF.

The CDR3 protein is CAIEGQLNTEAFF. The CDR3, as DNA: TGTGCCATCGAGGGGCAGTTGAACACTGAAGCTTTCTTT. The chain has TRBV10-3 and TRBJ1-1; tentative D call: TRBD1 (5 bases). Germline values: CDR1 ENHRY, CDR2 SYGVKD. CDR3 size: 13 residues. With 8 bases removed from V and 0 bases from J, the gap between germline ends came to 10 bases.

The V gene is TRBV20-1, the J gene TRBJ2-3; 7 bases fit TRBD2. The CDR3 covers 16 residues. V lost 0 bases, J lost 1 base, and 7 bases stayed unmatched. CDR1 and CDR2 (germline): DFQATT, SNEGSKA (reference sequence). The DNA for the CDR3 is TGCAGTGCTAGAGATGAGGAGGGAGGGGGCACAGATACGCAGTATTTT. It specifies CSARDEEGGGTDTQYF.

The rearrangement joins TRBV7-9 to TRBJ1-6; no clear D gene. V was trimmed by 1 base and J by 3 bases, leaving 10 bases between them. The germline V gene has CDR1 SEHNR and CDR2 FQNEAQ (reference sequence). This CDR3 has 16 amino acids. This chain's CDR3 is CASSLGSGFYNSPLHF. As DNA, the CDR3 is TGTGCCAGCAGCTTAGGGTCCGGGTTCTATAATTCACCCCTCCACTTT.

The V gene is TRBV15, the J gene TRBJ2-5; maybe TRBD2 (6 bases). The CDR3 extends over 13 amino acids. V lost 9 bases to trimming and J lost 4 bases, with 15 bases between them. Germline CDR1 reads LNHNV; CDR2 reads YYDKDF (reference sequence). The CDR3, as DNA: TGTGCCACAAGACTAGTCGGCGGAGAGACCCAGTACTTC. It translates to CATRLVGGETQYF. The full variable domain, in which reference TRBV15 and TRBJ2-5 provide the parts outside the CDR3, is DAMVIQNPRYQVTQFGKPVTLSCSQTLNHNVMYWYQQKSSQAPKLLFHYYDKDFNNEADTPDNFQSRRPNTSFCFLDIRSPGLGDTAMYLCATRLVGGETQYFGPGTRLLVL.

The chain joins TRBV20-1 to TRBJ2-1; unclear D gene. The CDR3 consists of 15 residues. The germline V and J ends were trimmed by 2 bases and 2 bases, with 13 bases remaining between them. The germline V gene has CDR1 DFQATT and CDR2 SNEGSKA (reference sequence). CDR3 nucleotides: TGCAGTGCTAGAAACAAAGACAACCCCTACAATGAGCAGTTCTTC. Encoded protein: CSARNKDNPYNEQFF.

This clonotype showed up just a few times. The V gene is TRBV28, the J gene TRBJ2-4; D might be TRBD2 (5 bases). V was cut by 5 bases and J by 8 bases, with 16 bases left in between. Germline V gives CDR1 MDHEN, CDR2 SYDVKM. This CDR3 has 14 residues. CDR3: CASSGPALGDIQYF. CDR3 DNA sequence: TGTGCCAGCAGTGGGCCCGCTCTCGGGGACATTCAGTACTTC.

This clonotype has more than one count but fewer than ten. The chain combines TRBV28 with TRBJ1-5; no firm D call. The V gene's germline CDR1 is MDHEN and CDR2 SYDVKM. This CDR3 is built from 12 residues. The V gene lost 5 bases and the J gene lost 6 bases, with 8 bases spanning the gap. The CDR3 bases are TGTGCCAGCAGTGGCGCGGTTCAGCCCCAGCATTTT. Translated: CASSGAVQPQHF. The full variable domain, completed using reference TRBV28 and TRBJ1-5, is DVKVTQSSRYLVKRTGEKVFLECVQDMDHENMFWYRQDPGLGLRLIYFSYDVKMKEKGDIPEGYSVSREKKERFSLILESASTNQTSMYLCASSGAVQPQHFGDGTRLSIL.

As DNA, the CDR3 is TGTGCCAGCAGCAAAGTTGTGAGAGACAGTAACTCCTACGAGCAGTACTTC. Translation: CASSKVVRDSNSYEQYF. The chain couples TRBV21-1 to TRBJ2-7; TRBD1, the table's D call, was not compared with the DNA. TRBV21-1 is described as a pseudogene. This CDR3 region has 17 residues.

This clonotype is a singleton in its sample. A much larger clone differs from this one at a single base, so this may be a read error. The CDR3 loop is CARSTNGDPNQPQHF. Here the CDR3 DNA reads TGTGCCAGGAGTACTAACGGGGACCCCAATCAGCCCCAGCATTTT. This chain joins TRBV6-6 and TRBJ1-5; perhaps TRBD1 as D (5 bases). This CDR3 has 15 amino acids. Trimming pared 9 bases from V and 3 bases from J, leaving 18 bases between. Looked up from germline, CDR1 is MNHNY and CDR2 is SVGAGI (reference sequence).

This clonotype showed up just a few times. The DNA for the CDR3 is TGCGCCAGCAGCCATGGGGGGAGGACTGCCACCTACGAGCAGTACTTC. Protein sequence: CASSHGGRTATYEQYF. The chain uses TRBV5-1 and TRBJ2-7; D is perhaps TRBD2 (6 bases). The CDR3 runs to 16 residues. The V and J ends lost 4 bases and 2 bases respectively, with 19 bases between them. Germline CDR1 is SGHRS and CDR2 is YFSETQ.